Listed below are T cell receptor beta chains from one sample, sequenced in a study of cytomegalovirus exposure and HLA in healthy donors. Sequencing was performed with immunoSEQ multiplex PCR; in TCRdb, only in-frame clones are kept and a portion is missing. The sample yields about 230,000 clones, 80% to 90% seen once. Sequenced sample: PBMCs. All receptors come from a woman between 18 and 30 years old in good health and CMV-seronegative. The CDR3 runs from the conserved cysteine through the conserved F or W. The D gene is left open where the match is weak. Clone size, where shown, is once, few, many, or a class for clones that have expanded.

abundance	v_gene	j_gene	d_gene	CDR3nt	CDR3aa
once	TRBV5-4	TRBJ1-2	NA	TGTGCCAGCAACCCCGGAGGGCCGGGAGAACACTATGGCTACACCTTC	CASNPGGPGEHYGYTF
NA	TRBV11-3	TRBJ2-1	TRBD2	TGTGCCAGCAGCCACGCGAGGCTAGCGGGAGTATATGAGCAGTTCTTC	CASSHARLAGVYEQFF
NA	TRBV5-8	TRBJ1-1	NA	TGTGCCAGCAGCCTGGACAGCCAGAACACTGAAGCTTTCTTT	CASSLDSQNTEAFF
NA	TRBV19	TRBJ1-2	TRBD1	TGTGCCACCCCGGGGGACAGGGGATCTATCTATGGCTACACCTTC	CATPGDRGSIYGYTF
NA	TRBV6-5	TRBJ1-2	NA	TGTGCCAGCAGCTACCTCACGGGGTACTATGGCTACACCTTC	CASSYLTGYYGYTF
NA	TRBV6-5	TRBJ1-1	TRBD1	TGTGCCAGCAGTCAGGACAGGGGGAGGTACACTGAAGCTTTCTTT	CASSQDRGRYTEAFF
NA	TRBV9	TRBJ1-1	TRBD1	TGTGCCAGCAGCGTGGGACAGGGGACCACTGAAGCTTTCTTT	CASSVGQGTTEAFF
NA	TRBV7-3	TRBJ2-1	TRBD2	TGTGCCAGCAGCTGGGGACTAGCGGGAGGCTGGGGTGAGCAGTTCTTC	CASSWGLAGGWGEQFF
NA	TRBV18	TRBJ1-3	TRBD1	TGTGCCAGCTCGACAGACAGGGGGCATGGAAACACCATATATTTT	CASSTDRGHGNTIYF
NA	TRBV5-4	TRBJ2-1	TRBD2	TGTGCCAGCAGTTCCCGGGACTACTCGACCTACAATGAGCAGTTCTTC	CASSSRDYSTYNEQFF
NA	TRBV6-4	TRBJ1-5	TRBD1	TGTGCCAGCAGAAAGGGGACAGCTTATAGCAATCAGCCCCAGCATTTT	CASRKGTAYSNQPQHF
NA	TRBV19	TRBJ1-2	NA	TGTGCCAGTAGAACCCTGTCAGGGGACGGCTACACCTTC	CASRTLSGDGYTF
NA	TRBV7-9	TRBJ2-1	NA	TGTGCCAGCAGCAATCAGCCGGCGGGTCCCTACAATGAGCAGTTCTTC	CASSNQPAGPYNEQFF
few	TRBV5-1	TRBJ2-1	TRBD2	TGCGCCAGCAGTCTCCTAGCGGGGGCCGGGAATGAGCAGTTCTTC	CASSLLAGAGNEQFF
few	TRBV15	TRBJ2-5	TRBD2	TGTGCCACCAGCTCGGGGGGGATTCCCGAGACCCAGTACTTC	CATSSGGIPETQYF
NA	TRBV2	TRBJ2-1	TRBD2	TGTGCCAACCTCCTCCAGCGGGGTTACAATGAGCAGTTCTTC	CANLLQRGYNEQFF
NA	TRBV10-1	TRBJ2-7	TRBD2	TGCGCCAGCAGTGAGAGTGCGAGCGGGACCTACGAGCAGTACTTC	CASSESASGTYEQYF
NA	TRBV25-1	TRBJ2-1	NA	TGTGCCAGCAATACGGACTACCCCTGGCATGAGCAGTTCTTC	CASNTDYPWHEQFF
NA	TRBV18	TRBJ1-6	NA	TGTGCCAGCTCACCACAGACAGAAAATTCACCCCTCCACTTT	CASSPQTENSPLHF
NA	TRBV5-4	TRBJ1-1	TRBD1	TGTGCCAGCAGCCCCACGCGGGACAGCCTTGAAGCTTTCTTT	CASSPTRDSLEAFF
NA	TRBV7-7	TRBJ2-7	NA	TGTGCCAGCAGCTTGGACATTCGCTACGAGCAGTACTTC	CASSLDIRYEQYF
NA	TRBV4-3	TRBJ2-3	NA	TGCGCCAGCAGCCAAGAGCTTGAGATATTCACAGATACGCAGTATTTT	CASSQELEIFTDTQYF
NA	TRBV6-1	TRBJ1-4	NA	TGTGCCAGCACCGAGAATGGGGCCGGATCCTTT	CASTENGAGSF
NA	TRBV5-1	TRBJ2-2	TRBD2	TGCGCCAGCTCGAGGACTAGCGGGAGGCCCGGGGAGCTGTTTTTT	CASSRTSGRPGELFF
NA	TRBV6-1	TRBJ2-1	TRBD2	TGTGCCAGCAGTGAGGGTAGACTAGCGCGACATGAGCAGTTCTTC	CASSEGRLARHEQFF
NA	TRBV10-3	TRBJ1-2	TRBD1	TGTGCCATCAGTGAGCCCTACTACAGGGGAGTATACGGCTACACCTTC	CAISEPYYRGVYGYTF
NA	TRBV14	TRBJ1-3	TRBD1	TGTGCCAGCAGCCATACGGGACAGTTAGCTGGAAACACCATATATTTT	CASSHTGQLAGNTIYF
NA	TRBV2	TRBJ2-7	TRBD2	TGTGCCAGCAGAAGCGGGGGTGGATACGAGCAGTACTTC	CASRSGGGYEQYF
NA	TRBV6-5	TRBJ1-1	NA	TGTGCCAGCAGTTCCAGGGTCACTGAAGCTTTCTTT	CASSSRVTEAFF
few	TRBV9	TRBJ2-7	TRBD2	TGTGCCAGCAGCACGGGGACTAGCGGTCTCTACGAGCAGTACTTC	CASSTGTSGLYEQYF
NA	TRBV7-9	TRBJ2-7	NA	TGTGCCAGCAGCTTAGTATCAGGGGCCCCCTACGAGCAGTACTTC	CASSLVSGAPYEQYF
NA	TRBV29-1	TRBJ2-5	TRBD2	TGCAGCGTTGATTCCCCAGCGGGGGGGCCTGAGACCCAGTACTTC	CSVDSPAGGPETQYF
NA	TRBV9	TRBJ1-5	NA	TGTGCCAGCAGCGTAGGATCGAGCTTTTCGAGCAATCAGCCCCAGCATTTT	CASSVGSSFSSNQPQHF
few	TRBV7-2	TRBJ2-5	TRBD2	TGTGCCAGCAGCACGGGGGGGCGGGGACCCTGGGCGGAGACCCAGTACTTC	CASSTGGRGPWAETQYF
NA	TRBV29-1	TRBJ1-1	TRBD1	TGCAGCGTTGAAAACAGGGGGCGCGGCACTGAAGCTTTCTTT	CSVENRGRGTEAFF
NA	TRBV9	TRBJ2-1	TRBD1	TGTGCCAGCAGCGACCCAAGGACAGGGTGGGATGAGCAGTTCTTC	CASSDPRTGWDEQFF
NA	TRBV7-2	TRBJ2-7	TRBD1	TGTGCCAGCAGACGACAGGGAAAGAGCTCCTACGAGCAGTACTTC	CASRRQGKSSYEQYF
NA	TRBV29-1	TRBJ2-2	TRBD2	TGCAGCGTTGAGGCGGGAGGGATCGACACCGGGGAGCTGTTTTTT	CSVEAGGIDTGELFF
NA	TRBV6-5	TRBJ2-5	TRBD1	TGTGCCAGCAGTCCTGACAGGGGACAAGAGACCCAGTACTTC	CASSPDRGQETQYF
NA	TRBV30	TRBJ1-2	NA	TGTGCCTACTTCGGGAAGGGAGGCTATGGCTACACCTTC	CAYFGKGGYGYTF
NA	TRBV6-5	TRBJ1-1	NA	TGTGCCAGCAGTTACTCGTACAGGGCATACTACACTGAAGCTTTCTTT	CASSYSYRAYYTEAFF
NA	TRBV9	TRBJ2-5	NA	TGTGCCAGCAGCCTTACAGGCTCGGAGACCCAGTACTTC	CASSLTGSETQYF
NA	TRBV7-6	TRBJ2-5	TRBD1	TGTGCCAGCAGCCACGGACAGGCGTTCCAAGAGACCCAGTACTTC	CASSHGQAFQETQYF
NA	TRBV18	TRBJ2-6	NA	TGTGCCAGCTCACCACGCAGGGGCGCATCCCCGTCTGGGGCCAACGTCCTGACTTTC	CASSPRRGASPSGANVLTF
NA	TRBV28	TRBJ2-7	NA	TGTGCCAGCGGACAGTACTCCTACGAGCAGTACTTC	CASGQYSYEQYF
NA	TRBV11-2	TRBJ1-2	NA	TGTGCCAGCAGCGACTCCGGGAGAGCTAACTATGGCTACACCTTC	CASSDSGRANYGYTF
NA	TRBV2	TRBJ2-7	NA	TGTGCCAGCGGATTAGGCGGGGACTACGAGCAGTACTTC	CASGLGGDYEQYF